The 21 T cell receptor beta chains presented below share a single source sample, sequenced in a study of cytomegalovirus exposure and HLA in healthy donors. The PCR had 60 Vbeta and 13 Jbeta primers. TCRdb's table, derived via immunoSEQ multiplex PCR, lists solely in-frame clones and lacks some. The repertoire consists of more than 95,000 clones, with roughly 80% occurring once and the leading ten covering roughly 20%. Sequences were obtained from PBMCs. All receptors come from a man younger than 30 in good health and CMV-seropositive.

This clone showed up just once. The rearrangement links TRBV6-6 to TRBJ2-7; TRBD1 is a possible D gene (5 bases). The CDR3 covers 13 residues. Germline V gives CDR1 MNHNY, CDR2 SVGAGI (reference sequence). V dropped 2 bases and J dropped 3 bases, with 8 bases sitting between them. DNA of the CDR3: TGTGCCAGCAGTTACGGCAGGGACTACGAGCAGTACTTC. This codes for CASSYGRDYEQYF.

The rearrangement uses TRBV29-1 and TRBJ2-3, with D tentatively TRBD1 (5 bases). V dropped 7 bases and J dropped 3 bases, with 14 bases sitting between them. The length of the CDR3 is 13 residues. The germline gives CDR1 SQVTM, CDR2 ANQGSEA. CDR3 in amino acids: CSADPGLTDTQYF. DNA of the CDR3: TGCAGCGCAGATCCAGGGTTAACAGATACGCAGTATTTT.

This clone was observed a few times. This rearrangement joins TRBV5-4 to TRBJ1-1; tentatively, D is TRBD1 (5 bases). Germline V gene sequence: CDR1 SGHNT, CDR2 YYREEE (reference sequence). CDR3 length: 12 amino acids. V lost 9 bases and J 3 bases, leaving 12 bases between the germline ends. CDR3 region: CAIKTGDTEAFF. The CDR3 bases are TGTGCCATTAAAACAGGTGACACTGAAGCTTTCTTT.

V usage is TRBV4-1 and J usage is TRBJ2-4; TRBD2 matches 11 bases. CDR1 and CDR2 (germline): MGHRA, YSYEKL. The CDR3 totals 16 residues. V lost 2 bases, J lost 6 bases, and 6 bases stayed unmatched. The CDR3 protein is CASSQRMGLAANIQYF. CDR3 nucleotides: TGCGCCAGCAGCCAACGAATGGGACTAGCGGCAAACATTCAGTACTTC.

The table lists this clone with a count of one. This chain joins TRBV19 and TRBJ2-2; TRBD1 matches 7 bases. With V trimmed by 7 bases and J by 3 bases, 8 bases remained unmatched. Germline-derived CDR1 and CDR2 are LNHDA and SQIVND (reference sequence). The CDR3 totals 15 residues. This chain's CDR3 is CASNTGTEHTGELFF. DNA of the CDR3: TGTGCCAGTAATACCGGGACAGAGCACACCGGGGAGCTGTTTTTT.

V and J are TRBV19 and TRBJ1-1, with D possibly being TRBD1 (5 bases). The CDR3 is 15 residues long. V lost 7 bases to trimming and J lost 7 bases, with 22 bases between them. Germline-derived CDR1 and CDR2 are LNHDA and SQIVND (reference sequence). The CDR3 nucleotides read TGTGCCAGTACCAGCCCGACAGCTTCGAAGGGTGAAGCTTTCTTT. Its translation is CASTSPTASKGEAFF.

The chain combines TRBV11-2 with TRBJ1-1; D is possibly TRBD1 (5 bases). The CDR3 runs to 13 residues. Trimming removed 5 bases at V and 7 bases at J, with 14 bases between. CDR1 SGHAT and CDR2 FQNNGV come from the germline V gene. CDR3 loop: CASSPLGASEAFF. CDR3 DNA sequence: TGTGCCAGCAGCCCGTTAGGGGCCAGTGAAGCTTTCTTT.

V gene TRBV18 combines with J gene TRBJ2-3, with D possibly being TRBD2 (6 bases). Germline assignment: CDR1 KGHSH and CDR2 LQKENI. With 0 bases removed from V and 0 bases from J, the gap between germline ends came to 7 bases. CDR3 length: 15 amino acids. The CDR3, as DNA: TGTGCCAGCTCACCACCGGGACTCAGCACAGATACGCAGTATTTT. Its protein product is CASSPPGLSTDTQYF.

The CDR3 DNA follows: TGTGCCAGCAGCCAGGACAGGGTGAATCCCACAGATACGCAGTATTTT. The encoded protein is CASSQDRVNPTDTQYF. The chain joins TRBV7-9 to TRBJ2-3, with TRBD1 matching 8 bases. This CDR3 contains 16 residues. The ends lost 5 bases at V and 2 bases at J; junction bases unmatched: 9. The germline V gene has CDR1 SEHNR and CDR2 FQNEAQ (reference sequence).

V gene TRBV18 combines with J gene TRBJ2-3; D gene ambiguous. Trimming removed 3 bases from V and 2 bases from J, with 3 bases in between. The CDR3 loop spans 12 amino acids. Germline V gives CDR1 KGHSH, CDR2 LQKENI. This chain's CDR3 is CASSPFTDTQYF. The CDR3 coding sequence is TGTGCCAGCTCACCCTTCACAGATACGCAGTATTTT.

V usage is TRBV7-6 and J usage is TRBJ1-2, with TRBD1 as a possible D gene (5 bases). V lost 1 base to trimming and J lost 4 bases, with 13 bases between them. The CDR3 is 15 amino acids. Germline CDR1 is SGHVS and CDR2 is FNYEAQ. As DNA, the CDR3 is TGTGCCAGCAGCTTAGGGGTCGGGGACTCCTATGGCTACACCTTC. Its protein is CASSLGVGDSYGYTF.

The chain employs TRBV13 and TRBJ1-1; possible D gene TRBD1, 5 bases. Trimming cost V 4 bases and J 3 bases, with 21 bases left between them. This CDR3 is 17 amino acids long. Germline V gene sequence: CDR1 PRHDT, CDR2 FYEKMQ (reference sequence). Here the CDR3 DNA reads TGTGCCAGCAGCTCTCCACTACCTTGGACAAGACACACTGAAGCTTTCTTT. Protein sequence: CASSSPLPWTRHTEAFF.

V usage is TRBV5-1 and J usage is TRBJ2-7, with 7 bases lining up with TRBD2. Trimming at V came to 0 bases and at J to 0 bases, leaving 3 bases not matched to a gene. The CDR3 sequence is 15 residues long. Germline CDR1 and CDR2: SGHRS and YFSETQ. This chain's CDR3 is CASSLVGGGSYEQYF. The CDR3 nucleotides are TGCGCCAGCAGCTTGGTGGGGGGGGGCTCCTACGAGCAGTACTTC.

This clone was counted only a few times. CDR3 sequence: CANIPLMTNYGYTF. The CDR3 DNA sequence: TGTGCCAACATCCCCTTGATGACTAACTATGGCTACACCTTC. The rearrangement joins TRBV6-1 to TRBJ1-2, with D hard to call. CDR1 MNHNS and CDR2 SASEGT come from the germline V gene. Trimming removed 10 bases at V and 0 bases at J, with 15 bases between. CDR3 length equals 14 residues.

Concerning this clone itself: At one end, the junction sequence differs from germline, possibly due to a read error. This sample includes further DNA sequences coding for the same CDR3. V gene TRBV9 combines with J gene TRBJ1-1; no reliable D call. Germline CDR1 reads SGDLS; CDR2 reads YYNGEE. This CDR3 contains 15 residues. CDR3 region: CASSAGVVSNTEAFF. As DNA, the CDR3 is TGTGCCAGCAGCGCGGGTGTAGTCTCGAACACTGAGGCTTTCTTT.

A word on this clone: Other DNA sequences in the same sample also yield this CDR3. This CDR3 reads CSVATGANTEAFF. The CDR3 nucleotides read TGCAGCGTTGCTACAGGGGCTAACACTGAAGCTTTCTTT. The V gene is TRBV29-1, the J gene TRBJ1-1, with 7 bases identical to TRBD1. V shed 4 bases, J shed 2 bases, and the junction held 4 bases outside the gene matches. Germline CDR1 is SQVTM and CDR2 is ANQGSEA. The CDR3 extends over 13 amino acids. The variable domain in full, completed from reference TRBV29-1 and TRBJ1-1, reads SAVISQKPSRDICQRGTSLTIQCQVDSQVTMMFWYRQQPGQSLTLIATANQGSEATYESGFVIDKFPISRPNLTFSTLTVSNMSPEDSSIYLCSVATGANTEAFFGQGTRLTVV.

This rearrangement joins TRBV6-1 to TRBJ2-7; 12 bases are a match to TRBD1. Looked up from germline, CDR1 is MNHNS and CDR2 is SASEGT. The length of the CDR3 is 13 residues. With V trimmed by 7 bases and J by 7 bases, 5 bases remained unmatched. The CDR3 bases are TGTGCCAGCAAGGGACAGGGGGCGTTTGAGCAGTACTTC. It translates to CASKGQGAFEQYF.

The chain carries TRBV9 and TRBJ2-1, with D perhaps matching TRBD2 (5 bases). V dropped 4 bases and J dropped 8 bases, with 13 bases sitting between them. Per germline, CDR1 SGDLS and CDR2 YYNGEE. CDR3 length: 13 amino acids. The CDR3 protein is CASSRWPGDEQFF. The CDR3 DNA reads TGTGCCAGCAGCCGATGGCCCGGGGATGAGCAGTTCTTC. The variable domain in full, completed from reference TRBV9 and TRBJ2-1, reads DSGVTQTPKHLITATGQRVTLRCSPRSGDLSVYWYQQSLDQGLQFLIQYYNGEERAKGNILERFSAQQFPDLHSELNLSSLELGDSALYFCASSRWPGDEQFFGPGTRLTVL.

V and J are TRBV7-6 and TRBJ1-1; 10 bases line up with TRBD1. After removal of 5 bases from V and 3 bases from J, the junction contained 6 bases not matched to a gene. The V gene's germline CDR1 is SGHVS and CDR2 FNYEAQ. The CDR3 is made up of 15 amino acids. The CDR3 coding sequence is TGTGCCAGCAGCCCTGGGACAGGGGTTGACACTGAAGCTTTCTTT. It codes for CASSPGTGVDTEAFF.

This chain joins TRBV5-3 and TRBJ1-2; D remains unclear. TRBV5-3 is placed among ORFs of uncertain function. The germline V and J ends were trimmed by 6 bases and 7 bases, with 7 bases remaining between them. The length of the CDR3 is 10 residues. CDR3 residues: CARICFGYTF. CDR3 sequence (DNA): TGTGCCAGAATATGTTTTGGCTACACCTTC.

The chain carries TRBV30 and TRBJ2-5, with D uncertain. The better agreement between TRBJ2-7 and the DNA end casts doubt on the J call. Germline CDR1 GTSNPN, CDR2 SVGIG (reference sequence). The CDR3 covers 11 residues. The CDR3 DNA follows: TGTGCCTGGGCCACCTCCTACGAGCAGTACTTC. Amino acid sequence: CAWATSYEQYF.